The 4 T cell receptor beta chains below all came from one sample that was sequenced in a study of siplizumab effects on memory and regulatory T cells. Produced via immunoSEQ multiplex PCR; TCRdb's table is partial and in-frame only. The sample has 90,000 to 110,000 clones, 92% seen once; the top ten hold 0.65% to 0.9%. Sequenced input: Tregs sorted from blood. The source of these receptors is a human donor in good health.

The rearrangement uses TRBV7-2 and TRBJ2-5, with 10 bases aligning to TRBD2. Losses at the gene ends were 5 bases for V and 1 base for J; bases not matched to a gene: 4. This CDR3 spans 15 amino acids. CDR1 is SGHTA and CDR2 is FQGNSA in the germline V gene. For the CDR3, the DNA is TGTGCCAGCAGCCAGGGACTAGCGTCCCAAGAGACCCAGTACTTC. Residues: CASSQGLASQETQYF.

CDR3 nucleotides: TGTGCCAGCAGCAGGGCAGATACGCAGTATTTT. It translates to CASSRADTQYF. The rearrangement uses TRBV7-2 and TRBJ2-3; D gene uncertain. The CDR3 is 11 amino acids. V dropped 5 bases and J dropped 4 bases, with 4 bases sitting between them. Germline-derived CDR1 and CDR2 are SGHTA and FQGNSA.

The chain links TRBV9 to TRBJ1-1, with a possible D match to TRBD1 (5 bases). V lost 3 bases and J lost 1, with 10 bases in between. Germline CDR1 is SGDLS and CDR2 is YYNGEE. This CDR3 is built from 14 residues. CDR3 sequence reads: CASSGGTWNTEAFF. CDR3 bases: TGTGCCAGCAGCGGAGGGACCTGGAACACTGAAGCTTTCTTT.

This clone was recorded once. The V call is TRBV5-4, the J call TRBJ1-4, with TRBD1 as a possible D gene (5 bases). Germline CDR1 reads SGHNT; CDR2 reads YYREEE (reference sequence). This CDR3 has 13 amino acids. V was clipped by 3 bases and J by 2 bases, with 5 bases between them. The CDR3, as DNA: TGTGCCAGCAGCTGGGACACTAATGAAAAACTGTTTTTT. Translated: CASSWDTNEKLFF.